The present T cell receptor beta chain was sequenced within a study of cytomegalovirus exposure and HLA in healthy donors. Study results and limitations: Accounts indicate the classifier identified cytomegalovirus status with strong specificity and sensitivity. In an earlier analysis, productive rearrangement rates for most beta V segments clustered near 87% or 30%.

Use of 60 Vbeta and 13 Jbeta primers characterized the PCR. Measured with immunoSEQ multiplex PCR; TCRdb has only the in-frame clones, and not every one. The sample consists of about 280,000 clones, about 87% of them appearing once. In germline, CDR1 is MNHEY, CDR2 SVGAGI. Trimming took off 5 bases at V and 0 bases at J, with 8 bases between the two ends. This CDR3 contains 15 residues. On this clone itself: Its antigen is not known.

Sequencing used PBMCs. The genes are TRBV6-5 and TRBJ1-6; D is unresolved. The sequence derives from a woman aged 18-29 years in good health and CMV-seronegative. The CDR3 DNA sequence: TGTGCCAGCAGTCCCGGGAGCTCCTATAATTCACCCCTCCACTTT. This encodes CASSPGSSYNSPLHF.